Shown below are 17 T cell receptor beta chains from a single sample sequenced in a study of cytomegalovirus exposure and HLA in healthy donors. Primers for the PCR totalled 60 Vbeta and 13 Jbeta. This table comes from immunoSEQ multiplex PCR, and its TCRdb copy is limited to in-frame clones, with some not included. The sample consists of 85,000 to 100,000 clones, around 82% of them appearing once. The sequenced sample was PBMCs. Receptor source: a man aged 35-49 years in good health and CMV-seronegative.

This chain uses TRBV5-1 with TRBJ1-1; 7 nucleotides agree with TRBD1. The CDR3 length is 17 residues. Per the germline V gene, CDR1 is SGHRS and CDR2 is YFSETQ. V gave up 4 bases and J gave up 0 bases; unmatched junction bases: 12. The CDR3, as DNA: TGCGCCAGCAGCCGGGGACAGAACACGAACATGAACACTGAAGCTTTCTTT. Its protein product is CASSRGQNTNMNTEAFF.

The chain recombines TRBV30 with TRBJ2-1; D might be TRBD2 (5 bases). With 4 bases removed from V and 5 bases from J, the gap between germline ends came to 9 bases. The CDR3 loop spans 12 amino acids. Per the germline V gene, CDR1 is GTSNPN and CDR2 is SVGIG (reference sequence). The DNA of the CDR3 is TGTGCCTGGATGTGGGGAGACAATGAGCAGTTCTTC. Protein product: CAWMWGDNEQFF.

There are many counts of this clone. The chain has TRBV6-1 and TRBJ1-5; tentative D call: TRBD1 (5 bases). The CDR3 contains 16 residues. V lost 3 bases, J lost 0 bases, and 12 bases lay in between. CDR1 MNHNS and CDR2 SASEGT come from the germline V gene. CDR3 sequence: CASSDGGTYSNQPQHF. The DNA for the CDR3 is TGTGCCAGCAGTGACGGAGGGACCTATAGCAATCAGCCCCAGCATTTT.

The V gene is TRBV9, the J gene TRBJ2-7; weak D call: TRBD1 (6 bases). V was cut by 4 bases and J by 2 bases, with 13 bases left in between. CDR3 length: 14 residues. Germline loops: CDR1 SGDLS, CDR2 YYNGEE. The CDR3 protein is CASSRGQGTYEQYF. CDR3 DNA sequence: TGTGCCAGCAGCCGGGGCCAGGGGACCTACGAGCAGTACTTC. The whole variable domain, remainder taken from reference TRBV9 and TRBJ2-7, is DSGVTQTPKHLITATGQRVTLRCSPRSGDLSVYWYQQSLDQGLQFLIQYYNGEERAKGNILERFSAQQFPDLHSELNLSSLELGDSALYFCASSRGQGTYEQYFGPGTRLTVT.

The genes are TRBV7-2 and TRBJ2-3; 15 bases map to TRBD2. The germline V gene encodes CDR1 SGHTA and CDR2 FQGNSA. CDR3 length: 19 residues. With 0 bases clipped from V and 4 bases from J, the junction kept 8 bases outside the gene matches. CDR3 loop: CASSLAGRTSGGAADTQYF. The CDR3 DNA sequence: TGTGCCAGCAGCTTAGCGGGCAGGACTAGCGGGGGGGCCGCAGATACGCAGTATTTT. The whole variable domain, remainder taken from reference TRBV7-2 and TRBJ2-3, is GAGVSQSPSNKVTEKGKDVELRCDPISGHTALYWYRQSLGQGLEFLIYFQGNSAPDKSGLPSDRFSAERTGGSVSTLTIQRTQQEDSAVYLCASSLAGRTSGGAADTQYFGPGTRLTVL.

The chain is built from TRBV5-6 and TRBJ2-3, with 7 bases aligning to TRBD2. Germline V CDR1 and CDR2: SGHDT, YYEEEE. The CDR3 spans 17 residues. J gave up 5 bases and V 4 bases, and 16 bases lay outside the gene matches. CDR3 loop: CASSPRSGRASGDTQYF. CDR3 DNA: TGTGCCAGCAGCCCGCGTAGCGGGCGGGCTTCGGGAGATACGCAGTATTTT.

The chain links TRBV30 to TRBJ2-5; 13 bases fit TRBD2. J lost 7 bases, V lost 2 bases, and 13 bases had no gene match. Germline values: CDR1 GTSNPN, CDR2 SVGIG (reference sequence). This CDR3 has 17 amino acids. CDR3 residues: CAWSSPGLAGPSGTQYF. The DNA for the CDR3 is TGTGCCTGGAGTTCGCCGGGACTAGCGGGGCCTTCTGGGACCCAGTACTTC.

The V call is TRBV28, the J call TRBJ2-4; 8 nucleotides align to TRBD2. The germline V gene has CDR1 MDHEN and CDR2 SYDVKM. The CDR3 runs 16 residues. J lost 1 base, V lost 5 bases, and 7 bases had no gene match. CDR3 bases: TGTGCCAGCAGTCAGGGTAGCGGGACGGCCAAAAACATTCAGTACTTC. Protein sequence: CASSQGSGTAKNIQYF.

This clone was seen just once. This rearrangement joins TRBV28 to TRBJ2-7, with a weak D call TRBD1 (6 bases). The CDR3 is made up of 14 amino acids. Germline V gives CDR1 MDHEN, CDR2 SYDVKM. V was cut by 1 base and J by 2 bases, with 9 bases left in between. As DNA, the CDR3 is TGTGCCAGCAGTTTATTGGACAGACCCTACGAGCAGTACTTC. It codes for CASSLLDRPYEQYF.

The chain recombines TRBV6-6 with TRBJ1-1, with D hard to call. V lost 6 bases, J lost 1 base, and 12 bases lay in between. Germline V lookup: CDR1 MNHNY, CDR2 SVGAGI (reference sequence). The CDR3 is 14 amino acids. CDR3 in DNA: TGTGCCAGCAGGGATGAGGGTACGAACACTGAAGCTTTCTTT. Translation gives CASRDEGTNTEAFF.

A single count supports this clone. The V call is TRBV2, the J call TRBJ1-4; D is possibly TRBD1 (6 bases). The germline V and J ends were trimmed by 6 bases and 2 bases, with 10 bases remaining between them. In germline, CDR1 is SNHLY, CDR2 FYNNEI. The CDR3 consists of 14 residues. CDR3 in DNA: TGTGCCAGCAGGTACAGGGCCACTAATGAAAAACTGTTTTTT. Its translation is CASRYRATNEKLFF.

The rearrangement uses TRBV29-1 and TRBJ2-2; TRBD2 agrees at 10 bases. The CDR3 length is 17 residues. The germline V gene has CDR1 SQVTM and CDR2 ANQGSEA. V trimming: 0 bases; J trimming: 5 bases; junction bases outside the gene matches: 9. CDR3 DNA sequence: TGCAGCGTTGAAGATGCGGCTAGCGGGAGATTGACCGGGGAGCTGTTTTTT. It specifies CSVEDAASGRLTGELFF.

The chain joins TRBV5-4 to TRBJ1-3, with TRBD1 as a possible D gene (6 bases). Germline V gene data show CDR1 as SGHNT and CDR2 as YYREEE (reference sequence). This CDR3 comprises 16 residues. Trimming pared 2 bases from V and 0 bases from J, leaving 12 bases between. In nucleotides, the CDR3 is TGTGCCAGCAGCTTAGGACAGCCTAACTCTGGAAACACCATATATTTT. Its protein is CASSLGQPNSGNTIYF.

The V gene is TRBV25-1, the J gene TRBJ1-1; D may be TRBD1 (6 bases). Trimming removed 4 bases from V and 4 bases from J, with 16 bases in between. The CDR3 is made up of 15 amino acids. From germline, CDR1 is MGHDK and CDR2 SYGVNS. The CDR3 spells CASSATGNRGTEAFF. The CDR3 bases are TGTGCCAGCAGTGCAACAGGGAATCGAGGCACTGAAGCTTTCTTT.

This clone was seen only once. V usage is TRBV29-1 and J usage is TRBJ1-5, with D maybe TRBD1 (6 bases). CDR3 length: 13 residues. Trimming cost V 1 base and J 2 bases, with 6 bases left between them. CDR1 and CDR2 (germline): SQVTM, ANQGSEA. The CDR3 protein is CSVEAGGNQPQHF. The CDR3 coding sequence is TGCAGCGTTGAAGCAGGGGGCAATCAGCCCCAGCATTTT.

CDR3 protein: CASRHEQGARNTEAFF. Here the CDR3 DNA reads TGTGCCAGCAGGCACGAACAGGGGGCGAGGAACACTGAAGCTTTCTTT. The rearrangement links TRBV28 to TRBJ1-1, with 9 bases aligning to TRBD1. CDR1 is MDHEN and CDR2 is SYDVKM in the germline V gene. The CDR3 spans 16 residues. V lost 6 bases, J lost 1 base, and 9 bases stayed unmatched.

The chain joins TRBV30 to TRBJ1-5; 7 bases map to TRBD1. This CDR3 spans 14 amino acids. Germline V gene data show CDR1 as GTSNPN and CDR2 as SVGIG (reference sequence). After removal of 2 bases from V and 6 bases from J, the junction contained 7 bases not matched to a gene. The CDR3 DNA is TGTGCCTGGAGTTTAGGGGGCGAAGGTCAGCCCCAGCATTTT. Protein product: CAWSLGGEGQPQHF.